The entry below gives a single T cell receptor (beta chain) sequence along with its context. This sample stems from a study of blood T cell repertoires in COVID-19. This CDR3 contains 15 residues. Per the germline V gene, CDR1 is SGHAT and CDR2 is FQDESV (reference sequence). Trimming took off 2 bases at V and 4 bases at J, with 11 bases between the two ends. Profiling relied on immunoSEQ multiplex PCR, and the TCRdb table lists in-frame clones only, not all of them. The data contain 75,000 to 95,000 clones, about 90% of them singletons. The sample comprised peripheral blood. The clonotype comes from a middle-aged man with active COVID-19. This chain links TRBV11-1 with TRBJ2-2; possibly TRBD2 for D (7 bases). This CDR3 is CASSLSGGPTGELFF. The CDR3 coding sequence is TGTGCCAGCAGCTTATCCGGGGGGCCCACCGGGGAGCTGTTTTTT. The variable domain in full, with the rest retrieved from reference TRBV11-1 and TRBJ2-2, is EAEVAQSPRYKITEKSQAVAFWCDPISGHATLYWYRQILGQGPELLVQFQDESVVDDSQLPKDRFSAERLKGVDSTLKIQPAELGDSAMYLCASSLSGGPTGELFFGEGSRLTVL.